This is a list of T cell receptor beta chains from one sample in a study of blood T cell repertoires in COVID-19. The protocol was immunoSEQ multiplex PCR, while the TCRdb copy is restricted to in-frame clones and leaves out a portion. The table has 200,000 to 250,000 clones, just over 90% seen once. Source material: PBMCs or T cells enriched from blood (not recorded which). All receptors derive from a woman between 18 and 30 years old who had recovered from COVID-19. Both conserved end residues are part of each CDR3. A D gene is named only where the DNA matches it firmly.

j_call: TRBJ1-1
v_call: TRBV28
d_call: TRBD1
cdr3_aa: CASSPPLQGAMNTEAFF

j_call: TRBJ1-2
v_call: TRBV7-9
d_call: NA
cdr3_aa: CASSPSLGYYGYTF

j_call: TRBJ2-3
v_call: TRBV15
d_call: TRBD1
cdr3_aa: CATSRSVAGTVTDTQYF

j_call: TRBJ2-1
v_call: TRBV29-1
d_call: NA
cdr3_aa: CSVARFSYNEQFF

j_call: TRBJ1-2
v_call: TRBV7-2
d_call: NA
cdr3_aa: CASSLAPSGGYTF

j_call: TRBJ2-7
v_call: TRBV2
d_call: TRBD2
cdr3_aa: CASSAVGGTYEQYF

j_call: TRBJ2-7
v_call: TRBV5-1
d_call: TRBD2
cdr3_aa: CASSLVGGSVTRSYEQYF

j_call: TRBJ2-1
v_call: TRBV27
d_call: TRBD2
cdr3_aa: CASSSGTSGAYNEQFF

j_call: TRBJ2-7
v_call: TRBV5-8
d_call: NA
cdr3_aa: CASGTGTYPYEQYF

j_call: TRBJ2-7
v_call: TRBV18
d_call: NA
cdr3_aa: CASSPRYAQGTYEQYF

j_call: TRBJ2-7
v_call: TRBV6-4
d_call: TRBD2
cdr3_aa: CASSDSTSGSYEQYF

j_call: TRBJ1-2
v_call: TRBV24-1
d_call: NA
cdr3_aa: CATRSLDDGYTF

j_call: TRBJ2-7
v_call: TRBV9
d_call: NA
cdr3_aa: CASSVVPGTNIYEQYF

j_call: TRBJ1-1
v_call: TRBV7-9
d_call: TRBD1
cdr3_aa: CASSFTGGGEAFF

j_call: TRBJ1-1
v_call: TRBV5-1
d_call: TRBD1
cdr3_aa: CASSLRVSGQNAEAFF

j_call: TRBJ1-2
v_call: TRBV6-6
d_call: TRBD1
cdr3_aa: CASSSPTGHSVYGYTF

j_call: TRBJ2-7
v_call: TRBV11-2
d_call: TRBD2
cdr3_aa: CASSLGYLAGRPEQYF

j_call: TRBJ1-1
v_call: TRBV28
d_call: TRBD1
cdr3_aa: CASSQRGQQNTEAFF

j_call: TRBJ1-3
v_call: TRBV4-1
d_call: NA
cdr3_aa: CASSSPVKGPTGNTIYF

j_call: TRBJ2-7
v_call: TRBV5-4
d_call: NA
cdr3_aa: CASSLEVSYEQYF

j_call: TRBJ2-3
v_call: TRBV18
d_call: NA
cdr3_aa: CASSPPGTEYF

j_call: TRBJ2-3
v_call: TRBV7-9
d_call: TRBD2
cdr3_aa: CASSLDILGGGASDTQYF

j_call: TRBJ1-5
v_call: TRBV19
d_call: TRBD1
cdr3_aa: CASRLTWTGPNQPQHF

j_call: TRBJ2-7
v_call: TRBV7-8
d_call: NA
cdr3_aa: CASSLGSSFSYEQYF

j_call: TRBJ1-5
v_call: TRBV6-6
d_call: TRBD1
cdr3_aa: CASTRQGDQPQHF

j_call: TRBJ1-1
v_call: TRBV9
d_call: NA
cdr3_aa: CASSVSRGGTEAFF

j_call: TRBJ1-5
v_call: TRBV20-1
d_call: NA
cdr3_aa: CSASVVGATQQPQHF

j_call: TRBJ1-3
v_call: TRBV10-1
d_call: TRBD1
cdr3_aa: CASSTIMGPTGRGNTIYF

j_call: TRBJ2-1
v_call: TRBV28
d_call: TRBD2
cdr3_aa: CASSLRTSGNNEQFF

j_call: TRBJ1-2
v_call: TRBV9
d_call: NA
cdr3_aa: CASSDRYGIYGYTF

j_call: TRBJ2-7
v_call: TRBV13
d_call: TRBD2
cdr3_aa: CASSSYIAGGYEQYF

j_call: TRBJ1-1
v_call: TRBV14
d_call: NA
cdr3_aa: CASSQDLSFMNTEAFF

j_call: TRBJ1-2
v_call: TRBV27
d_call: TRBD1
cdr3_aa: CASMTAGGSLDGYTF

j_call: TRBJ1-1
v_call: TRBV4-3
d_call: NA
cdr3_aa: CASSQIFSESTEAFF

j_call: TRBJ2-2
v_call: TRBV19
d_call: TRBD1
cdr3_aa: CASSTGQVNTGELFF

j_call: TRBJ1-1
v_call: TRBV5-6
d_call: NA
cdr3_aa: CASSSDNLQAFF

j_call: TRBJ2-7
v_call: TRBV2
d_call: NA
cdr3_aa: CASNAVREYEQYF

j_call: TRBJ2-1
v_call: TRBV19
d_call: NA
cdr3_aa: CASRGGFRGYNEQFF

j_call: TRBJ1-3
v_call: TRBV9
d_call: NA
cdr3_aa: CASSVGGVDSGNTIYF

j_call: TRBJ2-1
v_call: TRBV7-2
d_call: TRBD2
cdr3_aa: CASSRLTTSTYNEQFF

j_call: TRBJ2-4
v_call: TRBV27
d_call: NA
cdr3_aa: CASSWGAGKNIQYF

j_call: TRBJ1-5
v_call: TRBV6-5
d_call: NA
cdr3_aa: CASRPNRDQPQHF

j_call: TRBJ2-6
v_call: TRBV29-1
d_call: TRBD2
cdr3_aa: CSVQGGGDEPSGANVLTF

j_call: TRBJ2-2
v_call: TRBV7-2
d_call: NA
cdr3_aa: CASSPRVRGNTGELFF